These 26 T cell receptor beta chains were all obtained from the same sample, sequenced in a study of regulatory T cells in long-lasting Graves disease. To make TCR beta libraries, researchers used iRepertoire HTBI primers and Arm-PCR of CDR3 regions. MiXCR, applied by TCRdb to the multiplex PCR reads, yields one record per CDR3 protein. Of around 450,000 distinct CDR3 sequences detected, 15% appear once; the ten largest clones hold 16%. Time point given: newly diagnosed GD, antithyroid drugs for less than 3 months. With RNA extracted from PBMCs as input, the TCR library was made. This sample also appeared in a second study, on T cells in Graves' hyperthyroidism and ophthalmopathy.

The specimen was peripheral blood mononuclear cells (PBMCs), collected at new diagnosis, from a patient treated with antithyroid drugs. The receptors stem from a young woman with Graves disease.

The gene calls are TRBV18 and TRBJ2-3; 14 positions match TRBD2. V gave up 6 bases and J gave up 8 bases; unmatched junction bases: 4. Germline V gives CDR1 KGHSH, CDR2 LQKENI. The CDR3 length is 14 residues. The CDR3 loop is CASSTGLAGGTQYF. The CDR3 bases are TGTGCCAGCTCGACAGGACTAGCGGGAGGTACGCAGTATTTT.

The chain uses TRBV7-6 and TRBJ2-7; no reliable D call. The V gene's germline CDR1 is SGHVS and CDR2 FNYEAQ. The V end was cut by 1 base, the J end by 13 bases, with 26 bases between. The CDR3 has 16 residues. CDR3 sequence: CASSLDQPSMASILYF. The CDR3 nucleotides read TGTGCCAGCAGCTTAGACCAACCGAGTATGGCCTCGATTCTTTACTTC.

The chain is built from TRBV7-9 and TRBJ2-1; 7 bases map to TRBD1. V shed 4 bases and J 7 bases; nucleotides not matched to a gene: 7. The CDR3 covers 14 residues. CDR1 and CDR2 from the germline V gene are SEHNR and FQNEAQ (reference sequence). The CDR3 DNA reads as TGTGCCAGCAGCTCCATGGACAGGAGGAATGAGCAGTTCTTC. It codes for CASSSMDRRNEQFF.

This clonotype was counted ten times or more. J is TRBJ2-5 and V is TRBV27, with 9 bases matching TRBD1. The CDR3 totals 15 residues. Germline-derived CDR1 and CDR2 are MNHEY and SMNVEV (reference sequence). Trimming cost V 5 bases and J 6 bases; bases outside gene matches: 10. The CDR3 protein is CASSNRGTGWKTQYF. CDR3 bases: TGTGCCAGCAGTAACCGGGGGACAGGGTGGAAGACCCAGTACTTC.

A remark on this clonotype: The junction and the germline gene differ at one end; a read error may be behind it. This sequence joins TRBV30 and TRBJ1-1; the match to TRBD1 covers 9 bases. Near its end, the DNA agrees better with TRBJ2-3, so the J call may be wrong. This CDR3 has 15 amino acids. In germline, CDR1 is GTSNPN, CDR2 SVGIG (reference sequence). The DNA of the CDR3 is TGTGTCTGGCGTGTAGGGACCGGGACAGGGGATACGCAGTATTTT. This codes for CVWRVGTGTGDTQYF.

V and J are TRBV19 and TRBJ1-4, with a tentative D call TRBD1 (6 bases). CDR1 is LNHDA and CDR2 is SQIVND in the germline V gene (reference sequence). This CDR3 region has 15 residues. V dropped 4 bases and J dropped 12 bases, with 21 bases sitting between them. DNA for the CDR3: TGTGCCAGTAGTACGATTCCGGGACAAGGCGGAGAACTGTTTTTT. This gives the protein CASSTIPGQGGELFF.

This clonotype has just a few counts. The chain is built from TRBV19 and TRBJ2-3; TRBD1 aligns across 9 bases. CDR1 LNHDA and CDR2 SQIVND come from the germline V gene (reference sequence). J lost 3 bases, V lost 10 bases, and 8 bases had no gene match. The CDR3 runs to 14 residues. This CDR3 reads CATKADRGTDTQYF. The DNA for the CDR3 is TGTGCCACCAAGGCGGACAGGGGAACAGATACGCAGTATTTT.

This clonotype has only a few counts. The CDR3 sequence: CASSRTPSGPSSYEQYF. CDR3 DNA sequence: TGTGCCAGCAGCCGAACTCCTAGCGGCCCTAGCTCCTACGAGCAGTACTTC. The chain is built from TRBV2 and TRBJ2-7; TRBD2 matches 7 bases. V shed 6 bases, J shed 0 bases, and the junction held 14 bases outside the gene matches. Germline V gives CDR1 SNHLY, CDR2 FYNNEI. The CDR3 has 17 residues.

Regarding this clonotype: This may come from a read error, since a much larger clone is one base off. The CDR3 is CASRDQVQEIQYF. The CDR3 DNA reads TGTGCCAGCAGAGACCAGGTCCAAGAGATCCAGTACTTC. This chain joins TRBV7-9 and TRBJ2-5; unclear D gene. Per the germline V gene, CDR1 is SEHNR and CDR2 is FQNEAQ (reference sequence). CDR3 length: 13 residues.

This clonotype was detected many times. This sequence joins TRBV28 and TRBJ2-2; 12 bases fit TRBD1. CDR1 is MDHEN and CDR2 is SYDVKM in the germline V gene. The J segment lost 4 bases and the V segment lost 7 bases, leaving 22 bases of the junction unmatched. The CDR3 consists of 21 residues. The CDR3 sequence is CASIEVLPATPGQGATGELFF. DNA of the CDR3: TGTGCCAGCATCGAAGTTCTTCCCGCGACTCCGGGACAGGGGGCCACCGGGGAGCTGTTTTTT.

The sample holds many counts of this clonotype. The V gene is TRBV18, the J gene TRBJ2-7; D ambiguous. CDR1 and CDR2 from the germline V gene are KGHSH and LQKENI. With 4 bases removed from V and 5 bases from J, the gap between germline ends came to 6 bases. The CDR3 extends over 11 amino acids. CDR3 loop: CASSRSDEQYF. The CDR3 region has the DNA TGTGCCAGCTCACGAAGCGACGAGCAGTACTTC.

This clonotype was recorded many times. The CDR3 is CASSWASDRTGNEKLFF. The CDR3, as DNA: TGCGCCAGCAGCTGGGCCTCGGATAGGACAGGGAATGAAAAACTGTTTTTT. The chain is built from TRBV5-1 and TRBJ1-4; 8 nucleotides align to TRBD1. Germline values: CDR1 SGHRS, CDR2 YFSETQ. The CDR3 has 17 residues. Trimming removed 3 bases from V and 5 bases from J; junction bases left unmatched: 12.

The J gene is TRBJ2-3, the V gene TRBV14; weak D call: TRBD2 (6 bases). Per the germline V gene, CDR1 is SGHDN and CDR2 is FVKESK. The length of the CDR3 is 18 residues. The V and J ends lost 2 bases and 0 bases respectively, with 18 bases between them. The CDR3 region has the DNA TGTGCCAGCAGCCAATTTGCGGGACGTGGATCTAGCACAGATACGCAGTATTTT. Residues: CASSQFAGRGSSTDTQYF.

The sample holds a few counts of this clonotype. The chain links TRBV29-1 to TRBJ1-3; unclear D gene. Trimming left V 4 bases short and J 0 bases short, with 7 bases between. This CDR3 is 13 amino acids long. Germline V gives CDR1 SQVTM, CDR2 ANQGSEA. CDR3 sequence: CSVVADSGNTIYF. Written as DNA, the CDR3 is TGCAGCGTTGTAGCGGACTCTGGAAACACCATATATTTT.

This clonotype was counted many times. This rearrangement joins TRBV7-9 to TRBJ2-7; perhaps TRBD1 as D (5 bases). The CDR3 contains 19 residues. Germline V gives CDR1 SEHNR, CDR2 FQNEAQ (reference sequence). Trimming took off 4 bases at V and 4 bases at J, with 29 bases between the two ends. In DNA, the CDR3 is TGTGCCAGCAGCTCGCCCGTCATACCTGGGGCTTCCCGCCTTTACGAGCAGTACTTC. It codes for CASSSPVIPGASRLYEQYF.

CDR3 bases: TGTGCCAGCAGCCAAACGGGGGGACTAGGGGGCACAGATACGCAGTATTTT. Protein sequence: CASSQTGGLGGTDTQYF. The chain links TRBV11-1 to TRBJ2-3; 8 bases align to TRBD2. The CDR3 extends over 17 amino acids. Germline V gene data show CDR1 as SGHAT and CDR2 as FQDESV (reference sequence). The V gene end was trimmed by 5 bases and the J gene end by 1 base; junction bases not matched to a gene: 11.

The chain joins TRBV5-1 to TRBJ2-2; D unresolved. Per the germline V gene, CDR1 is SGHRS and CDR2 is YFSETQ. This CDR3 comprises 11 residues. Trimming pared 5 bases from V and 8 bases from J, leaving 7 bases between. The CDR3 region is CASSLQGELFF. The CDR3 region has the DNA TGCGCCAGCAGTCTTCAAGGGGAGCTGTTTTTT. Filled out from reference TRBV5-1 and TRBJ2-2, the complete variable domain reads KAGVTQTPRYLIKTRGQQVTLSCSPISGHRSVSWYQQTPGQGLQFLFEYFSETQRNKGNFPGRFSGRQFSNSRSEMNVSTLELGDSALYLCASSLQGELFFGEGSRLTVL.

This clonotype occurred many times. This chain connects TRBV11-2 to TRBJ1-1, with a tentative D call TRBD1 (5 bases). V was trimmed by 6 bases and J by 1 base, leaving 18 bases between them. This CDR3 contains 16 residues. Looked up from germline, CDR1 is SGHAT and CDR2 is FQNNGV. The CDR3 bases are TGTGCCAGCAGTCGAGTTCCTGGGGGGGAGAACACTGAAGCTTTCTTT. Translation: CASSRVPGGENTEAFF.

This clonotype showed up many times. The chain has TRBV5-1 and TRBJ2-1; 9 bases fit TRBD2. CDR1 and CDR2 (germline): SGHRS, YFSETQ. The length of the CDR3 is 17 residues. The trim removed 1 base at V and 5 bases at J, leaving 10 bases unmatched. Written as DNA, the CDR3 is TGCGCCAGCAGCTTGATCGGCGGGAGGGCCGGGCACAATGAGCAGTTCTTC. This codes for CASSLIGGRAGHNEQFF.

This clonotype has ten or more counts. The gene calls are TRBV5-1 and TRBJ2-7; maybe TRBD2 (5 bases). The CDR3 spans 14 residues. Germline CDR1 reads SGHRS; CDR2 reads YFSETQ. V was clipped by 2 bases and J by 0 bases, with 9 bases between them. This CDR3 is CASSFTGDSYEQYF. In DNA, the CDR3 is TGCGCCAGCAGCTTCACCGGGGACTCCTACGAGCAGTACTTC. Full variable domain (missing parts from reference TRBV5-1 and TRBJ2-7): KAGVTQTPRYLIKTRGQQVTLSCSPISGHRSVSWYQQTPGQGLQFLFEYFSETQRNKGNFPGRFSGRQFSNSRSEMNVSTLELGDSALYLCASSFTGDSYEQYFGPGTRLTVT.

This clonotype came up a few times. The chain uses TRBV19 and TRBJ1-4, with 9 bases lining up with TRBD1. With V trimmed by 3 bases and J by 7 bases, 3 bases remained unmatched. Germline-derived CDR1 and CDR2 are LNHDA and SQIVND (reference sequence). The CDR3 extends over 14 amino acids. CDR3 nucleotide sequence: TGTGCCAGTAGTATGGTGACAGGGGGTGAAAAACTGTTTTTT. Protein: CASSMVTGGEKLFF.

This clonotype was found many times. The chain carries TRBV3-1 and TRBJ2-3; D uncertain. Trimming took 4 bases from V and 3 from J, leaving 8 bases between them. Looked up from germline, CDR1 is LGHDT and CDR2 is YNNKEL (reference sequence). This CDR3 region has 13 residues. The CDR3 reads CASSPPATDTQYF. The CDR3 DNA is TGTGCCAGCAGCCCCCCGGCGACAGATACGCAGTATTTT.

This clonotype was seen at least ten times. The genes are TRBV24-1 and TRBJ1-5; no definite D call. The CDR3 contains 13 residues. The V gene lost 7 bases and the J gene lost 2 bases, with 8 bases spanning the gap. Per the germline V gene, CDR1 is KGHDR and CDR2 is SFDVKD. The CDR3 sequence: CATSPEGNQPQHF. For the CDR3, the DNA is TGTGCCACCAGCCCCGAAGGCAATCAGCCCCAGCATTTT.

This chain uses TRBV27 with TRBJ2-1, with D uncertain. Trimming took off 3 bases at V and 2 bases at J, with 11 bases between the two ends. The CDR3 has 15 amino acids. CDR1 and CDR2 (germline): MNHEY, SMNVEV (reference sequence). The CDR3 is CASSFSPPTYNEQFF. The CDR3 DNA reads TGTGCCAGCAGTTTCTCCCCCCCAACCTACAATGAGCAGTTCTTC.

Worth noting for this clonotype: With a far larger clone one base away, a read error is the likely cause. The chain joins TRBV2 to TRBJ2-7; D is perhaps TRBD2 (6 bases). CDR3 length: 16 amino acids. The germline V gene has CDR1 SNHLY and CDR2 FYNNEI. Trimming pared 3 bases from V and 7 bases from J, leaving 22 bases between. The CDR3 here is CASSDPGESSYNEQYF. CDR3 nucleotides: TGTGCCAGCAGTGACCCGGGAGAGAGCTCCTACAATGAGCAGTACTTC.

This clonotype appeared many times. This rearrangement joins TRBV7-8 to TRBJ1-1, with 7 nucleotides matching TRBD1. The CDR3 has 14 amino acids. CDR1 is SGHVS and CDR2 is FQNEAQ in the germline V gene. V was pared by 5 bases and J by 4 bases, with 7 bases of the junction left unmatched. The CDR3 bases are TGTGCCAGCAGCATTGACAGGGTGAGCACTGAAGCTTTCTTT. Translated: CASSIDRVSTEAFF. Full variable domain (outside the CDR3, taken from reference TRBV7-8 and TRBJ1-1): GAGVSQSPRYKVAKRGQDVALRCDPISGHVSLFWYQQALGQGPEFLTYFQNEAQLDKSGLPSDRFFAERPEGSVSTLKIQRTQQEDSAVYLCASSIDRVSTEAFFGQGTRLTVV.